This TCR beta chain was recovered during a study of beta chain features in type 1 diabetes. As every portion of the isolated RNA was reverse transcribed, the sequencing read expressed TCRB transcripts. The repertoire was sequenced with immunoSEQ multiplex PCR; TCRdb's copy has only in-frame clones and lacks some. The sample has around 400,000 clones, about 15% seen once. The germline gives CDR1 MNHNY, CDR2 SVGAGI (reference sequence). The CDR3 length is 13 residues. Trimming stripped 4 bases from V and 5 bases from J, with 9 bases between. This clone was found a few times. Sample: naive CD4+ T cells from blood. This chain joins TRBV6-6 and TRBJ2-1; D is possibly TRBD2 (5 bases). This sequence originates from a woman aged 18-35 years in good health. The CDR3 DNA is TGTGCCAGCAGTTCTGCTAGCAACAATGAGCAGTTCTTC. Amino acids: CASSSASNNEQFF.